This TCR beta chain was identified in a study of regulatory T cells in long-lasting Graves disease. TCR beta libraries were built with iRepertoire HTBI primers and Arm-PCR of CDR3 regions. TCRdb redid the calling of the multiplex PCR reads with MiXCR, one entry per CDR3 protein. The profile shows around 360,000 distinct CDR3 sequences, around 15% of them singletons. This clonotype showed up many times. The time point is: newly diagnosed GD, antithyroid drugs for less than 3 months. PBMC RNA was the source of the TCR library. The sample also formed part of further work on T cells in Graves' hyperthyroidism and ophthalmopathy.

This clonotype originated in a woman aged 18-29 years with Graves disease. The input for sequencing was peripheral blood mononuclear cells (PBMCs), taken at new diagnosis, from a patient treated with antithyroid drugs.

The CDR3 coding sequence is TGTGCCAGCAGACCTTGGACTAGAAGAGATACGCAGTATTTT. Translated: CASRPWTRRDTQYF. This rearrangement joins TRBV28 to TRBJ2-3, with TRBD2 identical over 7 bases. The CDR3 totals 14 residues. Germline V gene data show CDR1 as MDHEN and CDR2 as SYDVKM. Trimming took 6 bases from V and 5 from J; bases not matched to a gene: 8.